What follows are 18 T cell receptor beta chains derived from one specimen sequenced in a study of blood T cell repertoires in COVID-19. Here immunoSEQ multiplex PCR was the method, and the copy in TCRdb shows in-frame clones only, minus some. Among about 380,000 clones listed, more than 75% were seen once. The sequencing input was PBMCs or T cells enriched from blood (not recorded which). Every receptor here comes from a man aged 30-40 years who had recovered from COVID-19.

This clone was picked up a small number of times. Other DNA sequences from this sample encode an identical CDR3 as well. The rearrangement links TRBV5-1 to TRBJ2-2; possibly TRBD1 for D (5 bases). V was clipped by 0 bases and J by 5 bases, with 8 bases between them. Germline V CDR1 and CDR2: SGHRS, YFSETQ. The CDR3 is 14 amino acids. In DNA, the CDR3 is TGCGCCAGCAGCTTGGACCCAGGGACCGGGGAGCTGTTTTTT. Protein sequence: CASSLDPGTGELFF.

V gene TRBV7-9 combines with J gene TRBJ2-7; 10 bases align to TRBD2. Losses at the gene ends were 2 bases for V and 2 bases for J; bases not matched to a gene: 6. The CDR3 has 16 amino acids. In germline, CDR1 is SEHNR, CDR2 FQNEAQ (reference sequence). The CDR3 reads CASSLSAGLAAYEQYF. The CDR3 DNA reads TGTGCCAGCAGCTTATCCGCCGGACTAGCGGCCTACGAGCAGTACTTC.

The chain combines TRBV10-3 with TRBJ1-1; D unclear. Germline loops: CDR1 ENHRY, CDR2 SYGVKD. The V gene lost 0 bases and the J gene lost 3 bases, with 11 bases spanning the gap. This CDR3 is built from 15 residues. The CDR3 DNA is TGTGCCATCAGTGAGTCTAGGTACGGGGACACTGAAGCTTTCTTT. Residues: CAISESRYGDTEAFF.

The chain recombines TRBV18 with TRBJ1-2; TRBD1 aligns across 7 bases. This CDR3 region has 14 residues. Germline V gene data show CDR1 as KGHSH and CDR2 as LQKENI. Germline trimming cut 6 bases from V and 1 base from J; bases unmatched to any gene: 5. The CDR3 bases are TGTGCCAGCTCTCCCGGGACAGTTAACTATGGCTACACCTTC. Its protein is CASSPGTVNYGYTF.

The chain carries TRBV30 and TRBJ1-5, with D tentatively TRBD1 (6 bases). The CDR3 consists of 14 residues. Germline V CDR1 and CDR2: GTSNPN, SVGIG (reference sequence). Trimming pared 2 bases from V and 6 bases from J, leaving 14 bases between. CDR3 region: CAWSKQGPSQPQHF. As DNA, the CDR3 is TGTGCCTGGAGTAAACAGGGCCCGTCTCAGCCCCAGCATTTT.

This clone was recorded once. This sequence joins TRBV7-9 and TRBJ1-3; D remains ambiguous. Trimming took off 1 base at V and 2 bases at J, with 6 bases between the two ends. CDR1 and CDR2 (germline): SEHNR, FQNEAQ (reference sequence). The CDR3 covers 14 residues. CDR3 protein: CASSLGSPGNTIYF. CDR3 coding DNA: TGTGCCAGCAGCTTAGGGAGTCCTGGAAACACCATATATTTT.

In its sample, this clone was seen once. The chain employs TRBV5-1 and TRBJ1-5; 7 nucleotides align to TRBD1. Germline V gene data show CDR1 as SGHRS and CDR2 as YFSETQ. V was clipped by 3 bases and J by 5 bases; unmatched bases: 8. The CDR3 contains 15 residues. The CDR3, as DNA: TGCGCCAGCAGCTCTGCAGGACAGGTAGATCAGCCCCAGCATTTT. This codes for CASSSAGQVDQPQHF.

The chain has TRBV7-9 and TRBJ1-6, with unresolved D. CDR1 SEHNR and CDR2 FQNEAQ come from the germline V gene (reference sequence). The length of the CDR3 is 14 residues. Deletions cut 1 base from V and 7 bases from J, with 8 bases between. CDR3 amino acids: CASSLDRQNSPLHF. The CDR3 nucleotides read TGTGCCAGCAGCTTAGATCGACAAAATTCACCCCTCCACTTT. The complete variable domain, with remaining parts taken from reference TRBV7-9 and TRBJ1-6, reads DTGVSQNPRHKITKRGQNVTFRCDPISEHNRLYWYRQTLGQGPEFLTYFQNEAQLEKSRLLSDRFSAERPKGSFSTLEIQRTEQGDSAMYLCASSLDRQNSPLHFGNGTRLTVT.

This chain joins TRBV5-4 and TRBJ1-2; TRBD1 aligns across 10 bases. This CDR3 spans 15 amino acids. Looked up from germline, CDR1 is SGHNT and CDR2 is YYREEE (reference sequence). With 4 bases clipped from V and 4 bases from J, the junction kept 7 bases outside the gene matches. Here the CDR3 DNA reads TGTGCCAGCAGCCGCCGGGACAGGGGCGCCTATGGCTACACCTTC. Translating it yields CASSRRDRGAYGYTF.

In nucleotides, the CDR3 is TGTGCCAGCAGCCACCCTGGACAGGGACTTTCTGAAAAACTGTTTTTT. It encodes CASSHPGQGLSEKLFF. This chain links TRBV2 with TRBJ1-4; 8 nucleotides align to TRBD1. The CDR3 covers 16 residues. The junction had 13 bases not matched to a gene; V was cut back by 6 bases and J by 7 bases. Germline V lookup: CDR1 SNHLY, CDR2 FYNNEI.

The chain combines TRBV14 with TRBJ2-1; no clear D gene. Trimming cost V 5 bases and J 6 bases, with 8 bases left between them. This CDR3 has 12 residues. From germline, CDR1 is SGHDN and CDR2 FVKESK. The CDR3 here is CASSNVINEQFF. The CDR3 region has the DNA TGTGCCAGCAGCAATGTCATCAATGAGCAGTTCTTC.

This rearrangement joins TRBV6-5 to TRBJ1-1; D is possibly TRBD1 (6 bases). The CDR3 is made up of 13 amino acids. The V end was cut by 8 bases, the J end by 1 base, with 11 bases between. The germline gives CDR1 MNHEY, CDR2 SVGAGI. The CDR3: CASQGGANTEAFF. DNA for the CDR3: TGTGCCAGCCAAGGGGGGGCGAACACTGAAGCTTTCTTT.

V and J are TRBV11-2 and TRBJ1-2; perhaps TRBD1 as D (6 bases). The CDR3 covers 11 residues. Germline CDR1 SGHAT, CDR2 FQNNGV. The V end was cut by 6 bases, the J end by 7 bases, with 9 bases between. Here the CDR3 reads CASRQGTGYTF. The CDR3, as DNA: TGTGCCAGCAGGCAGGGGACTGGCTACACCTTC.

The chain recombines TRBV7-2 with TRBJ1-1; 7 nucleotides align to TRBD1. CDR3 length equals 13 residues. Germline V CDR1 and CDR2: SGHTA, FQGNSA. With V trimmed by 6 bases and J by 10 bases, 11 bases remained unmatched. The CDR3 DNA is TGTGCCAGCAGATCCGCAGGGGGATTAAGAGCTTTCTTT. Its translation: CASRSAGGLRAFF.

A word on this clone: The identical CDR3 is also encoded by other nucleotide sequences in the sample. The chain recombines TRBV7-2 with TRBJ1-5; D uncertain. Deletions cut 1 base from V and 1 base from J, with 8 bases between. Looked up from germline, CDR1 is SGHTA and CDR2 is FQGNSA. The CDR3 is 15 amino acids. The CDR3 bases are TGTGCCAGCAGCTTAGGGGGAGGGAGCAATCAGCCCCAGCATTTT. This sequence encodes CASSLGGGSNQPQHF.

The chain employs TRBV19 and TRBJ1-1, with D unclear. The CDR3 covers 16 residues. Germline V gives CDR1 LNHDA, CDR2 SQIVND (reference sequence). Deletions cut 4 bases from V and 1 base from J, with 16 bases between. The CDR3 here is CASSTNGRGENTEAFF. The CDR3 coding sequence is TGTGCCAGTAGTACCAATGGTAGAGGTGAGAACACTGAAGCTTTCTTT.

The gene calls are TRBV6-2 or TRBV6-3 and TRBJ2-5, with 12 bases lining up with TRBD2. With 4 bases clipped from V and 5 bases from J, the junction kept 11 bases outside the gene matches. The CDR3 consists of 17 residues. Germline V gives CDR1 MNHEY, CDR2 SVGEGT. CDR3: CASSLRRTSGVAETQYF. CDR3 bases: TGTGCCAGCAGTTTGCGACGGACTAGCGGGGTAGCGGAGACCCAGTACTTC.

V gene TRBV6-5 combines with J gene TRBJ1-5; the D gene is possibly TRBD1 (6 bases). Germline V gene lookup returns CDR1 MNHEY and CDR2 SVGAGI. With 8 bases removed from V and 11 bases from J, the gap between germline ends came to 16 bases. This CDR3 has 12 amino acids. The DNA for the CDR3 is TGTGCCAGCGGGGGCGTGGGGAGGGCCCAGCATTTT. Protein sequence: CASGGVGRAQHF.